The 27 T cell receptor beta chains below all came from one sample that was sequenced in a study of T cells after yellow fever vaccination. Using its own MiXCR run on the 5' RACE reads, TCRdb lists one record per CDR3 protein. The table lists roughly 500,000 distinct CDR3 sequences, about a fifth of them singletons. Sample: PBMCs, taken 15 days after the yellow fever booster vaccination. Receptors were obtained from a man aged 30 to 45 who received the YFV17D yellow fever vaccine.

CDR3 sequence reads: CASSGGGDGELFF. DNA of the CDR3: TGTGCCAGCAGTGGAGGCGGGGACGGGGAGCTGTTTTTT. The chain combines TRBV9 with TRBJ2-2; TRBD2 is a possible D gene (6 bases). CDR3 length: 13 residues. Per germline, CDR1 SGDLS and CDR2 YYNGEE. The V gene lost 5 bases and the J gene lost 7 bases, with 12 bases spanning the gap.

This clonotype was found many times. The chain employs TRBV7-2 and TRBJ2-1, with D possibly being TRBD2 (5 bases). This CDR3 comprises 16 residues. V lost 0 bases to trimming and J lost 1 base, with 10 bases between them. CDR1 SGHTA and CDR2 FQGNSA come from the germline V gene. In nucleotides, the CDR3 is TGTGCCAGCAGCTTAGCAGCGGTGGGGTCCTACAATGAGCAGTTCTTC. Amino acid sequence: CASSLAAVGSYNEQFF.

This clonotype came up a few times. The rearrangement uses TRBV3-1 and TRBJ2-7; D may correspond to TRBD1 or TRBD2 (6 bases each). CDR3 length equals 15 residues. Trimming removed 4 bases from V and 2 bases from J, with 15 bases in between. Looked up from germline, CDR1 is LGHDT and CDR2 is YNNKEL (reference sequence). The CDR3 sequence: CASSRRGPGAYEQYF. In DNA form, the CDR3 reads TGTGCCAGCAGCCGCAGGGGTCCGGGAGCCTACGAGCAGTACTTC.

The CDR3 here is CATSRASSGAQETQYF. The CDR3 bases are TGTGCCACCAGCAGAGCGAGCTCCGGGGCCCAAGAGACCCAGTACTTC. This chain uses TRBV15 with TRBJ2-5; the D gene could be TRBD1 or TRBD2 (5 bases each). The germline V and J ends were trimmed by 1 base and 1 base, with 13 bases remaining between them. Germline V gene data show CDR1 as LNHNV and CDR2 as YYDKDF (reference sequence). The CDR3 has 16 amino acids.

V usage is TRBV29-1 and J usage is TRBJ2-4; D perhaps matches TRBD1 (6 bases). The germline V and J ends were trimmed by 4 bases and 5 bases, with 18 bases remaining between them. This CDR3 is built from 15 residues. Germline V gene lookup returns CDR1 SQVTM and CDR2 ANQGSEA. The CDR3 spells CSVALGAGTQNIQYF. CDR3 DNA sequence: TGCAGCGTTGCCCTCGGGGCTGGGACACAAAACATTCAGTACTTC. The variable domain in full, with the rest retrieved from reference TRBV29-1 and TRBJ2-4, is SAVISQKPSRDICQRGTSLTIQCQVDSQVTMMFWYRQQPGQSLTLIATANQGSEATYESGFVIDKFPISRPNLTFSTLTVSNMSPEDSSIYLCSVALGAGTQNIQYFGAGTRLSVL.

This clonotype has only a few counts. The rearrangement joins TRBV5-1 to TRBJ2-7; 8 nucleotides match TRBD2. Germline CDR1 reads SGHRS; CDR2 reads YFSETQ. This CDR3 contains 14 residues. After removal of 3 bases from V and 6 bases from J, the junction contained 8 bases not matched to a gene. CDR3 nucleotide sequence: TGCGCCAGCAGCTCAGCGGGAGCTCATCTCGAGCAGTACTTC. It is translated as CASSSAGAHLEQYF.

This clonotype was seen more than once but under ten times. The rearrangement uses TRBV14 and TRBJ2-7; TRBD2 aligns across 15 bases. Trimming cost V 4 bases and J 4 bases; bases outside gene matches: 11. The germline V gene encodes CDR1 SGHDN and CDR2 FVKESK. The CDR3 length is 18 residues. The CDR3, as DNA: TGTGCCAGCAGCCCCGGAGCACTCGGACTAGCGGGAGGGTACGAGCAGTACTTC. Protein product: CASSPGALGLAGGYEQYF.

This clonotype was observed once. CDR3 residues: CASSYQGGNQPQHF. In DNA, the CDR3 is TGTGCCAGCAGTTATCAAGGGGGCAATCAGCCCCAGCATTTT. The chain is built from TRBV6-2 or TRBV6-3 and TRBJ1-5, with D tentatively TRBD1 (5 bases). CDR1 is MNHEY and CDR2 is SVGEGT in the germline V gene. This CDR3 comprises 14 residues. V lost 3 bases, J lost 2 bases, and 8 bases lay in between.

This clonotype was detected many times. The rearrangement joins TRBV20-1 to TRBJ2-7; TRBD1 matches at 7 bases. The germline V gene has CDR1 DFQATT and CDR2 SNEGSKA (reference sequence). The ends lost 1 base at V and 2 bases at J; junction bases unmatched: 2. This CDR3 comprises 13 residues. The CDR3 loop reads CSARGQGPYEQYF. The CDR3 DNA is TGCAGTGCTAGAGGACAGGGCCCCTACGAGCAGTACTTC.

Ten or more counts support this clonotype. V usage is TRBV12-3 or TRBV12-4 and J usage is TRBJ1-4; D ambiguous. Trimming stripped 5 bases from V and 11 bases from J, with 21 bases between. This CDR3 comprises 15 residues. The CDR3 is CASSDNANTVLKLFF. As DNA, the CDR3 is TGTGCCAGCAGTGATAACGCCAACACGGTACTGAAACTGTTTTTT.

Only a few counts were recorded for this clonotype. The V and J genes are TRBV12-3 or TRBV12-4 and TRBJ2-1, with 10 positions matching TRBD1. The V and J ends lost 6 bases and 6 bases, in that order; junction bases with no gene match: 8. The CDR3 is made up of 15 amino acids. The CDR3 reads CASRHRDRGPNEQFF. As DNA, the CDR3 is TGTGCCAGCAGGCACCGGGACAGGGGACCCAATGAGCAGTTCTTC.

The chain recombines TRBV7-8 with TRBJ2-3, with D possibly being TRBD1 (6 bases). Looked up from germline, CDR1 is SGHVS and CDR2 is FQNEAQ. The CDR3 runs to 14 residues. Trimming shortened V by 1 base and J by 3 bases, and 8 bases separated the two germline ends. Here the CDR3 reads CASSLERGTDTQYF. CDR3 nucleotides: TGTGCCAGCAGCTTAGAGAGGGGGACAGATACGCAGTATTTT. The full variable domain, completed using reference TRBV7-8 and TRBJ2-3, is GAGVSQSPRYKVAKRGQDVALRCDPISGHVSLFWYQQALGQGPEFLTYFQNEAQLDKSGLPSDRFFAERPEGSVSTLKIQRTQQEDSAVYLCASSLERGTDTQYFGPGTRLTVL.

This clonotype was counted only a few times. The chain joins TRBV11-2 to TRBJ2-7; D gene unclear. With 1 base removed from V and 1 base from J, the gap between germline ends came to 11 bases. The CDR3 contains 15 residues. Germline V CDR1 and CDR2: SGHAT, FQNNGV. The CDR3 is CASSLVAGLSYEQYF. CDR3 in DNA: TGTGCCAGCAGCTTAGTGGCAGGTCTATCCTACGAGCAGTACTTC.

The chain links TRBV7-9 to TRBJ2-7; weak D call: TRBD1 (5 bases). V lost 4 bases, J lost 4 bases, and 11 bases lay in between. The germline V gene encodes CDR1 SEHNR and CDR2 FQNEAQ (reference sequence). The CDR3 totals 13 residues. The CDR3 DNA reads TGTGCCAGCAGCTCCGTGCACAGGTACGAGCAGTACTTC. It is translated as CASSSVHRYEQYF.

CDR3: CASSSREGPYEQYF. As DNA, the CDR3 is TGTGCCAGCAGCTCCCGAGAAGGGCCCTACGAGCAGTACTTC. The rearrangement joins TRBV7-9 to TRBJ2-7, with D unclear. The CDR3 length is 14 residues. V was trimmed by 4 bases and J by 2 bases, leaving 12 bases between them. The germline gives CDR1 SEHNR, CDR2 FQNEAQ (reference sequence).

The rearrangement uses TRBV20-1 and TRBJ2-3; maybe TRBD2 (7 bases). Trimming shortened V by 3 bases and J by 5 bases, and 12 bases separated the two germline ends. The germline CDR1 and CDR2 sequences are DFQATT and SNEGSKA (reference sequence). The CDR3 has 13 residues. CDR3: CSARWGGGDTQYF. Written as DNA, the CDR3 is TGCAGTGCTAGGTGGGGAGGGGGAGATACGCAGTATTTT.

This clonotype was seen only a few times. The rearrangement uses TRBV20-1 and TRBJ2-2, with 7 nucleotides matching TRBD1. Germline loops: CDR1 DFQATT, CDR2 SNEGSKA (reference sequence). The trim removed 5 bases at V and 6 bases at J, leaving 3 bases unmatched. The CDR3 is made up of 12 amino acids. The CDR3 sequence: CSASRGSGELFF. The CDR3 DNA sequence: TGCAGTGCTTCCAGGGGGTCCGGGGAGCTGTTTTTT.

This clonotype has a count of ten or more. This chain uses TRBV20-1 with TRBJ2-1; 7 bases are a match to TRBD2. Germline V gene data show CDR1 as DFQATT and CDR2 as SNEGSKA (reference sequence). The CDR3 spans 16 residues. CDR3 nucleotides: TGCAGCCCTTGTCATATAGCGGGCTCTTTCTACAATGAGCAGTTCTTC. Translated, it gives CSPCHIAGSFYNEQFF.

The chain uses TRBV5-1 and TRBJ2-5; TRBD2 agrees at 10 bases. Trimming removed 4 bases from V and 4 bases from J; junction bases left unmatched: 10. CDR1 and CDR2 (germline): SGHRS, YFSETQ. The length of the CDR3 is 16 residues. CDR3: CASSPSPSGSRETQYF. CDR3 bases: TGCGCCAGCAGCCCCAGTCCTAGCGGGAGTAGAGAGACCCAGTACTTC. The full variable domain, with the rest looked up from reference TRBV5-1 and TRBJ2-5, is KAGVTQTPRYLIKTRGQQVTLSCSPISGHRSVSWYQQTPGQGLQFLFEYFSETQRNKGNFPGRFSGRQFSNSRSEMNVSTLELGDSALYLCASSPSPSGSRETQYFGPGTRLLVL.

This chain connects TRBV5-8 to TRBJ2-5; the match to TRBD2 covers 8 bases. This CDR3 has 16 amino acids. V shed 2 bases, J shed 1 base, and the junction held 7 bases outside the gene matches. CDR1 and CDR2 (germline): SGHTS, YDEGEE. The CDR3 loop is CASSFRLAGIQETQYF. The CDR3 bases are TGTGCCAGCAGCTTCAGGTTAGCGGGAATCCAAGAGACCCAGTACTTC.

This clonotype was observed a few times. This chain uses TRBV14 with TRBJ2-5; no reliable D call. This CDR3 spans 18 amino acids. V was pared by 0 bases and J by 6 bases, with 23 bases between. Germline V CDR1 and CDR2: SGHDN, FVKESK. This CDR3 is CASSQDVASTYPWKTQYF. In DNA form, the CDR3 reads TGTGCCAGCAGCCAAGATGTTGCGTCAACCTACCCGTGGAAGACCCAGTACTTC. Based on the CDR3 plus reference TRBV14 and TRBJ2-5, the full variable domain is EAGVTQFPSHSVIEKGQTVTLRCDPISGHDNLYWYRRVMGKEIKFLLHFVKESKQDESGMPNNRFLAERTGGTYSTLKVQPAELEDSGVYFCASSQDVASTYPWKTQYFGPGTRLLVL.

V gene TRBV6-2 or TRBV6-3 combines with J gene TRBJ2-1; D unclear. CDR1 MNHEY and CDR2 SVGEGT come from the germline V gene. The CDR3 is made up of 14 amino acids. Trimming stripped 0 bases from V and 6 bases from J, with 9 bases between. The CDR3 DNA sequence: TGTGCCAGCAGTTACTCAGGCAGAATCAATGAGCAGTTCTTC. This encodes CASSYSGRINEQFF.

V gene TRBV7-9 combines with J gene TRBJ2-1; tentatively, D is TRBD1 (6 bases). The CDR3 is 15 amino acids. V lost 0 bases and J lost 8, with 14 bases in between. Germline values: CDR1 SEHNR, CDR2 FQNEAQ (reference sequence). The CDR3 DNA reads TGTGCCAGCAGCTTAGCGCAGGGGAGAGGCGATGAGCAGTTCTTC. Its translation: CASSLAQGRGDEQFF. The full variable domain, completed using reference TRBV7-9 and TRBJ2-1, is DTGVSQNPRHKITKRGQNVTFRCDPISEHNRLYWYRQTLGQGPEFLTYFQNEAQLEKSRLLSDRFSAERPKGSFSTLEIQRTEQGDSAMYLCASSLAQGRGDEQFFGPGTRLTVL.

This clonotype was recorded a few times. The CDR3 DNA is TGCAGTGCTAGAGAATTGGGAGGCACGAGCTCCTACGAGCAGTACTTC. As protein: CSARELGGTSSYEQYF. This chain uses TRBV20-1 with TRBJ2-7; possible D gene TRBD2, 6 bases. This CDR3 region has 16 residues. Trimming left V 0 bases short and J 0 bases short, with 15 bases between. The V gene's germline CDR1 is DFQATT and CDR2 SNEGSKA (reference sequence).

The chain has TRBV12-3 or TRBV12-4 and TRBJ1-3; weak D call: TRBD1 (5 bases). This CDR3 has 15 amino acids. Trimming stripped 2 bases from V and 4 bases from J, with 12 bases between. The CDR3 bases are TGTGCCAGCAGTTTAAGTTCGGGACGGGGAAACACCATATATTTT. Its protein product is CASSLSSGRGNTIYF.

This clonotype was seen more than once but under ten times. This sequence joins TRBV28 and TRBJ2-1, with 12 bases aligning to TRBD2. The CDR3 is 13 residues long. The V gene's germline CDR1 is MDHEN and CDR2 SYDVKM. V shed 10 bases, J shed 6 bases, and the junction held 4 bases outside the gene matches. DNA for the CDR3: TGTGCCATATCACTAGCGGGGGGCAATGAGCAGTTCTTC. Amino acid sequence: CAISLAGGNEQFF. Based on the CDR3 plus reference TRBV28 and TRBJ2-1, the full variable domain is DVKVTQSSRYLVKRTGEKVFLECVQDMDHENMFWYRQDPGLGLRLIYFSYDVKMKEKGDIPEGYSVSREKKERFSLILESASTNQTSMYLCAISLAGGNEQFFGPGTRLTVL.

This clonotype was observed a handful of times. This chain uses TRBV4-3 with TRBJ2-3; 13 nucleotides align to TRBD2. The trim removed 4 bases at V and 4 bases at J, leaving 8 bases unmatched. The V gene's germline CDR1 is LGHNA and CDR2 YSLEER. The CDR3 consists of 17 residues. CDR3 sequence (DNA): TGCGCCAGCAGCCTCACCCCGGGACTAGCGGGGCCAGATACGCAGTATTTT. Its protein product is CASSLTPGLAGPDTQYF.